This T cell receptor (beta chain) was profiled in a study of blood T cell repertoires in COVID-19. Overall study context: Specimens from acute and convalescent COVID-19 originated in the United States, Italy and Spain.

CDR1 and CDR2 (germline): LGHNA, YNFKEQ. Germline trimming cut 0 bases from V and 7 bases from J; bases unmatched to any gene: 10. The CDR3 length is 18 residues. In the authors' workflow: Estimation of nucleated cell counts relied on the amplification of reference gene primers. TCRdb's copy holds only in-frame clones and misses some; the assay was immunoSEQ multiplex PCR. That table is the source of V, J and clone size, and D and trimming were worked out from the DNA. The table lists about 77,000 clones, over 70% of them singletons, with approximately 24% in the top ten. The TCR sequence derives from a man aged 55-75 years with acute or convalescent COVID-19. Sequencing was performed on peripheral blood. The chain couples TRBV4-2 to TRBJ2-4; TRBD2 agrees at 12 bases. The CDR3 DNA reads TGTGCCAGCAGCCAAGAAGCCCTAGCGGGGGGGCTTAGGAACATTCAGTACTTC. Translating gives CASSQEALAGGLRNIQYF.